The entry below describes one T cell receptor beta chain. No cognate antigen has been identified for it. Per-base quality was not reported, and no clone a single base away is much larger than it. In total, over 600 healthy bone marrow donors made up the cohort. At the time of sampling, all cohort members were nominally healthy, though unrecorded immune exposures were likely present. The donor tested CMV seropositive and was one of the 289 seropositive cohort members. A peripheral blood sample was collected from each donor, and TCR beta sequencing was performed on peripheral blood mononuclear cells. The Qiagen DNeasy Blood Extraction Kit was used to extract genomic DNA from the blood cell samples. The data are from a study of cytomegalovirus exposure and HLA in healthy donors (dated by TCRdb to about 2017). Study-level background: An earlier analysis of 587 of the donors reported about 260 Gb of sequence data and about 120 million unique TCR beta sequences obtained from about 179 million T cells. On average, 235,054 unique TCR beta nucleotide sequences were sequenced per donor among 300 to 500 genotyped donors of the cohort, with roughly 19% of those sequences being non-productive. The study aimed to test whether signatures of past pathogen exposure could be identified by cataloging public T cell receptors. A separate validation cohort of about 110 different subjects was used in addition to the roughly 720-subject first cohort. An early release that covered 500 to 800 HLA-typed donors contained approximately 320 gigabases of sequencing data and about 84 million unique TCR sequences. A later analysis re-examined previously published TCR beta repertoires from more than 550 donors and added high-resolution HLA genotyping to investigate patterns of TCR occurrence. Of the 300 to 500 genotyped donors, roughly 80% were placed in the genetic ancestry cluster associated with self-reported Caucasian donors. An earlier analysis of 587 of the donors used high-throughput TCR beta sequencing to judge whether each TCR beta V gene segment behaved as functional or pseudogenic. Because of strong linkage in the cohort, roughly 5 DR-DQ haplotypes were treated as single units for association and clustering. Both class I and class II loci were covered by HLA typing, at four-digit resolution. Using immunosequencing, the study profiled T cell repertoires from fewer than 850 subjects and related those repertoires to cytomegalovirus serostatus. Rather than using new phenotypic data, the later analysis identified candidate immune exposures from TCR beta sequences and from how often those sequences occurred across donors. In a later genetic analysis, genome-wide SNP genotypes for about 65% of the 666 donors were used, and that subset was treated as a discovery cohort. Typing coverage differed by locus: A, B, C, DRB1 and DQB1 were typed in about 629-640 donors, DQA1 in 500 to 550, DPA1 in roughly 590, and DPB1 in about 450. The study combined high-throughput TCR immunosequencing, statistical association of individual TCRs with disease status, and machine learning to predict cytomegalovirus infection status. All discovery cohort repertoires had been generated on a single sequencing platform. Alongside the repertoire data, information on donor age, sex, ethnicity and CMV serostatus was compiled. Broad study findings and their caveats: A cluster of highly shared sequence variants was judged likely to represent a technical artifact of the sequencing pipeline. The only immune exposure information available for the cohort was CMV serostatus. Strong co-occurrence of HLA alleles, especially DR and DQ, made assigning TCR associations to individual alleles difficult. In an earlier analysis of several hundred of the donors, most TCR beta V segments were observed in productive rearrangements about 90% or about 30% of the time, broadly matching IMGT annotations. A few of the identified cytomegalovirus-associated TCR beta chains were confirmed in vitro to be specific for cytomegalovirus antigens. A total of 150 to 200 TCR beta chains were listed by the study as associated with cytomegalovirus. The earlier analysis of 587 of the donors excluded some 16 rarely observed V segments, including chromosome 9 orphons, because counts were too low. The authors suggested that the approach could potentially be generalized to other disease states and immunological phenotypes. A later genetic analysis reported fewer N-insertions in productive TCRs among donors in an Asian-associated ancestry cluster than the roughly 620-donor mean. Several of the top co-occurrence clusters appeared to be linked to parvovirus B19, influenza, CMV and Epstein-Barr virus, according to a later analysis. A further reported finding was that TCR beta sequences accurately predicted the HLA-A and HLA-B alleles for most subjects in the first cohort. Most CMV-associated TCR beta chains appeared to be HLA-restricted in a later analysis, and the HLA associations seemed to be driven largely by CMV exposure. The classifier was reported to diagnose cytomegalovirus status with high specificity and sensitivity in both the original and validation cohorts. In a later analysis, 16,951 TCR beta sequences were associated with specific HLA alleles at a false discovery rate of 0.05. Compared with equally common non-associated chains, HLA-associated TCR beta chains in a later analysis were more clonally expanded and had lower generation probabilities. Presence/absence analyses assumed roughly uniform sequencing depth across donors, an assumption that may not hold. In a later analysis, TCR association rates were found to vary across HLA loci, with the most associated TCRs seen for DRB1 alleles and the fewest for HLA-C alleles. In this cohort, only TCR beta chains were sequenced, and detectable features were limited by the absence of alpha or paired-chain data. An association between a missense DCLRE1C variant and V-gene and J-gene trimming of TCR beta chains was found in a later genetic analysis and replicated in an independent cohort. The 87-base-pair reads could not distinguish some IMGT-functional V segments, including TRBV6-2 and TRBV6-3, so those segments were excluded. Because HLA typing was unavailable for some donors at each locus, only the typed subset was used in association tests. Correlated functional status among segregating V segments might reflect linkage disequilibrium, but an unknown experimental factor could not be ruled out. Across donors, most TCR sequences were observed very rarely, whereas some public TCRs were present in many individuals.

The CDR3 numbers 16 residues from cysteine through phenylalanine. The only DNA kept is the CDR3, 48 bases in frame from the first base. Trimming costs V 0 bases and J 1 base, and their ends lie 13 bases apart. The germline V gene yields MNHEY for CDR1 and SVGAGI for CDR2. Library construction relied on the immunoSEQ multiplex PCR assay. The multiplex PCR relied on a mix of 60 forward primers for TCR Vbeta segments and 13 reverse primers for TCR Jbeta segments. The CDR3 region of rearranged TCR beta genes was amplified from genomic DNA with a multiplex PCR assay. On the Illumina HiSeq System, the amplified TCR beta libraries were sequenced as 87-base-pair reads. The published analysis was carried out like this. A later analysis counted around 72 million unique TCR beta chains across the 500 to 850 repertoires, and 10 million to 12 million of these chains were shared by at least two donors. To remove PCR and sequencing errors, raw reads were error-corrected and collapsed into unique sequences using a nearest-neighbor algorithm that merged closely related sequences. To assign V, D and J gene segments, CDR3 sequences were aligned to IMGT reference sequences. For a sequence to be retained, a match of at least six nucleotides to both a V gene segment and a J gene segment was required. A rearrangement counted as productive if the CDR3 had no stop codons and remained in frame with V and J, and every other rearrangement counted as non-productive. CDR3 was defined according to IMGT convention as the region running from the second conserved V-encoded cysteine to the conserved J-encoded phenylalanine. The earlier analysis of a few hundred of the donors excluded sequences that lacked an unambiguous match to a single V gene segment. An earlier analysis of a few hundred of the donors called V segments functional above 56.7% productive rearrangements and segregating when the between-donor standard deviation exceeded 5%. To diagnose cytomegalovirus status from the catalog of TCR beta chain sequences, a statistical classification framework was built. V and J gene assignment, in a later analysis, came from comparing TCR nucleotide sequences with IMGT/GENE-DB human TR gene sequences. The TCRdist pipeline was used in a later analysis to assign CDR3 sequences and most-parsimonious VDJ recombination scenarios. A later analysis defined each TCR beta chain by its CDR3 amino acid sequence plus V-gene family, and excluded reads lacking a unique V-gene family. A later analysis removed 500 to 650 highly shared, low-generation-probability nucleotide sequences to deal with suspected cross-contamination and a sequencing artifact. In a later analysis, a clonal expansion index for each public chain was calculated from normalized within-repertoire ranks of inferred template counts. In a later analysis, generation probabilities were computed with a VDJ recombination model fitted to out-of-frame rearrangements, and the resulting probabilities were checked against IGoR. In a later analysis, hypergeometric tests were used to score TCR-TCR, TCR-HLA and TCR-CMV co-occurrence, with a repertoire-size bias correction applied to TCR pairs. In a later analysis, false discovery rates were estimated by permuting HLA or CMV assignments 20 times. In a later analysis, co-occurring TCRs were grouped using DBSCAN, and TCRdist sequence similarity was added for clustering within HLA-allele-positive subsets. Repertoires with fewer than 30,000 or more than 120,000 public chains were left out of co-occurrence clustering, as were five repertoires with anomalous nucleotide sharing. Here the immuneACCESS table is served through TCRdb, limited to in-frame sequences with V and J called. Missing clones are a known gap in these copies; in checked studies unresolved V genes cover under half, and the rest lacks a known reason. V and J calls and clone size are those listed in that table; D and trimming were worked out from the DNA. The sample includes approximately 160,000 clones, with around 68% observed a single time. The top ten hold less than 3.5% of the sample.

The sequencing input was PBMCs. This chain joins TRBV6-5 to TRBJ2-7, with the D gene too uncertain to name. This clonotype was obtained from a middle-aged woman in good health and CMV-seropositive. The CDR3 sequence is CASSYSMSERSYEQYF. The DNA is TGTGCCAGCAGTTACTCGATGAGTGAAAGATCCTACGAGCAGTACTTC.